The 28 T cell receptor beta chains reported below all come from one sample, sequenced in a study of T-cell reconstitution after alpha-beta-depleted transplantation in children. This sample's TCRbeta library carried unique molecular identifier barcodes. Each CDR3 protein gets one entry after TCRdb re-called the PCR reads with MiXCR. The data show 500,000 to 750,000 distinct CDR3 sequences, with 10% to 15% seen just once and over 2% held by the top ten. The source was PBMCs, mostly from graft donor cells, collected 360 days after TCRalphabeta/CD19-depleted stem cell transplant. These receptor sequences come from a male patient aged 10 to 17 who had a stem cell transplant for acute myeloid leukemia, so the T cells may come from the graft donor.

This clonotype appeared many times. J is TRBJ2-1 and V is TRBV6-2 or TRBV6-3; TRBD2 matches at 14 bases. The CDR3 consists of 17 residues. Trimming at V came to 4 bases and at J to 7 bases, leaving 9 bases not matched to a gene. The germline V gene encodes CDR1 MNHEY and CDR2 SVGEGT. CDR3 nucleotide sequence: TGTGCCAGCAGTTCGACTAGCGGGAGGGCCAGGGGGAATGAGCAGTTCTTC. Encoded protein: CASSSTSGRARGNEQFF.

The chain uses TRBV30 and TRBJ1-5; tentative D call: TRBD1 (6 bases). The CDR3 loop spans 17 amino acids. Germline V gene sequence: CDR1 GTSNPN, CDR2 SVGIG (reference sequence). V lost 1 base, J lost 0 bases, and 16 bases lay in between. The CDR3 coding sequence is TGTGCCTGGAGTGGCCCGGGGGGCGGTTATAGCAATCAGCCCCAGCATTTT. It specifies CAWSGPGGGYSNQPQHF.

This chain joins TRBV3-1 and TRBJ2-7, with TRBD2 identical over 13 bases. CDR1 LGHDT and CDR2 YNNKEL come from the germline V gene (reference sequence). The CDR3 is made up of 16 amino acids. J lost 3 bases, V lost 3 bases, and 5 bases had no gene match. CDR3 DNA: TGTGCCAGCAGCCACGGACTAGCGGGAGTTTTCTACGAGCAGTACTTC. Protein: CASSHGLAGVFYEQYF.

V gene TRBV9 combines with J gene TRBJ2-1, with 8 bases lining up with TRBD2. Germline values: CDR1 SGDLS, CDR2 YYNGEE. The CDR3 is 16 residues long. With V trimmed by 1 base and J by 4 bases, 7 bases remained unmatched. In DNA form, the CDR3 reads TGTGCCAGCAGCGTATTCGGGAGGGTAGGATACAATGAGCAGTTCTTC. Its translation: CASSVFGRVGYNEQFF.

This clonotype has only a few counts. The chain combines TRBV29-1 with TRBJ2-7; D gene unclear. Trimming pared 6 bases from V and 6 bases from J, leaving 18 bases between. CDR1 SQVTM and CDR2 ANQGSEA come from the germline V gene. CDR3 length: 13 residues. As DNA, the CDR3 is TGCAGCGTCCGCCCCCTTCACACGGGCGAGCAGTACTTC. Translation gives CSVRPLHTGEQYF.

V usage is TRBV24-1 and J usage is TRBJ2-5; D is undetermined. Per germline, CDR1 KGHDR and CDR2 SFDVKD. Trimming took 0 bases from V and 3 from J, leaving 7 bases between them. The CDR3 has 14 amino acids. The CDR3 here is CATSDLRQEETQYF. CDR3 bases: TGTGCCACCAGTGATTTGCGGCAGGAAGAGACCCAGTACTTC.

This clonotype was detected ten times or more. The chain has TRBV29-1 and TRBJ2-7; TRBD1 is a possible D gene (9 bases). Germline CDR1 is SQVTM and CDR2 is ANQGSEA. V dropped 4 bases and J dropped 2 bases, with 27 bases sitting between them. This CDR3 is 18 amino acids long. The CDR3 nucleotides are TGCAGCGTTGTACGGAACAGGGGGCATCTCGGGAGGGCCTACGAGCAGTACTTC. Amino acids: CSVVRNRGHLGRAYEQYF.

The V and J genes are TRBV12-3 or TRBV12-4 and TRBJ2-6; 9 positions agree with TRBD1. CDR3 length: 17 residues. Trimming removed 7 bases from V and 0 bases from J; junction bases left unmatched: 7. CDR3 nucleotide sequence: TGTGCCAGCACCTCGTGGGACAGGGTCTCTGGGGCCAACGTCCTGACTTTC. It specifies CASTSWDRVSGANVLTF.

This clonotype has ten or more counts. The chain joins TRBV20-1 to TRBJ1-6; D remains ambiguous. The CDR3 is made up of 17 amino acids. V was trimmed by 0 bases and J by 0 bases, leaving 12 bases between them. Per germline, CDR1 DFQATT and CDR2 SNEGSKA (reference sequence). CDR3 sequence: CSARDLRLSSYNSPLHF. The CDR3 DNA sequence: TGCAGTGCTAGAGATCTCCGCCTGAGCTCCTATAATTCACCCCTCCACTTT.

This clonotype was detected only a few times. The genes are TRBV7-8 and TRBJ2-3, with D maybe TRBD2 (6 bases). V was trimmed by 0 bases and J by 4 bases, leaving 14 bases between them. Germline V gene sequence: CDR1 SGHVS, CDR2 FQNEAQ. CDR3 length equals 16 residues. The CDR3 reads CASSLAGGVYADTQYF. As DNA, the CDR3 is TGTGCCAGCAGCTTAGCTGGAGGGGTGTACGCAGATACGCAGTATTTT.

A few counts support this clonotype. This chain's CDR3 is CASRPEGASYEQYF. CDR3 coding DNA: TGCGCCAGCCGTCCGGAGGGAGCCTCCTACGAGCAGTACTTC. The V gene is TRBV5-1, the J gene TRBJ2-7, with D possibly being TRBD2 (6 bases). The CDR3 contains 14 residues. Germline CDR1 reads SGHRS; CDR2 reads YFSETQ. The ends were cut back, 7 bases at V and 0 bases at J, with 14 bases in the middle.

This clonotype was counted ten times or more. This chain connects TRBV5-1 to TRBJ2-1; D is possibly TRBD1 (5 bases). Trimming left V 0 bases short and J 5 bases short, with 9 bases between. From germline, CDR1 is SGHRS and CDR2 YFSETQ. This CDR3 has 14 amino acids. The CDR3 DNA sequence: TGCGCCAGCAGCTTGGAGCCAGGGAACAATGAGCAGTTCTTC. Its translation: CASSLEPGNNEQFF.

This rearrangement joins TRBV9 to TRBJ2-1; TRBD2 matches at 11 bases. Germline trimming cut 0 bases from V and 1 base from J; bases unmatched to any gene: 0. This CDR3 comprises 16 residues. Germline assignment: CDR1 SGDLS and CDR2 YYNGEE. Here the CDR3 DNA reads TGTGCCAGCAGCGTAGTAGCGGGAGGGTCCTACAATGAGCAGTTCTTC. Residues: CASSVVAGGSYNEQFF.

This clonotype turned up a few times. J is TRBJ2-7 and V is TRBV18, with D unclear. Germline CDR1 is KGHSH and CDR2 is LQKENI. The CDR3 length is 13 residues. V lost 4 bases to trimming and J lost 5 bases, with 12 bases between them. The CDR3 nucleotides are TGTGCCAGCTCACGAGCGTTGAGAGACGAGCAGTACTTC. This gives the protein CASSRALRDEQYF.

CDR3 residues: CASRENYLGGTSYEQYF. DNA for the CDR3: TGTGCCAGCAGGGAGAATTACCTCGGGGGGACTTCCTACGAGCAGTACTTC. This sequence joins TRBV21-1 and TRBJ2-7; whether TRBD2, the table's D call, matches the DNA was not checked. TRBV21-1 is an annotated pseudogene. CDR3 length equals 17 residues.

V usage is TRBV7-2 and J usage is TRBJ2-7; D unresolved. There are 14 residues in the CDR3. Germline loops: CDR1 SGHTA, CDR2 FQGNSA. Trimming cost V 1 base and J 2 bases, with 9 bases left between them. DNA for the CDR3: TGTGCCAGCAGCTTAGTCCGCCCACCCTACGAGCAGTACTTC. Protein: CASSLVRPPYEQYF.

This clonotype was counted only a few times. The chain couples TRBV20-1 to TRBJ2-5, with D possibly matching TRBD1 (6 bases). The CDR3 loop spans 15 amino acids. V dropped 0 bases and J dropped 0 bases, with 11 bases sitting between them. The germline gives CDR1 DFQATT, CDR2 SNEGSKA (reference sequence). This CDR3 reads CSARDIQGNQETQYF. The CDR3, as DNA: TGCAGTGCTAGAGACATACAGGGTAACCAAGAGACCCAGTACTTC.

The gene calls are TRBV5-1 and TRBJ2-5; D is possibly TRBD1 (7 bases). Germline-derived CDR1 and CDR2 are SGHRS and YFSETQ. The CDR3 is 15 amino acids. The germline V and J ends were trimmed by 1 base and 1 base, with 11 bases remaining between them. As DNA, the CDR3 is TGCGCCAGCAGCTTGTCGCGGGACAGCCAAGAGACCCAGTACTTC. Translating gives CASSLSRDSQETQYF.

This clonotype has a count of ten or more. The chain has TRBV11-2 and TRBJ2-3; TRBD1 might be the D (6 bases). V was pared by 5 bases and J by 5 bases, with 17 bases between. Germline values: CDR1 SGHAT, CDR2 FQNNGV. The CDR3 has 15 amino acids. For the CDR3, the DNA is TGTGCCAGCAGCCTCGTAGTGGGGGCGGGAGATACGCAGTATTTT. The encoded protein is CASSLVVGAGDTQYF.

The CDR3 sequence is CAWKVNYEQYF. The CDR3, as DNA: TGTGCCTGGAAGGTCAACTACGAGCAGTACTTC. The chain employs TRBV30 and TRBJ2-7, with no clear D. The length of the CDR3 is 11 residues. The germline CDR1 and CDR2 sequences are GTSNPN and SVGIG (reference sequence). V dropped 4 bases and J dropped 3 bases, with 7 bases sitting between them.

This clonotype has a handful of counts. The chain employs TRBV4-3 and TRBJ2-1, with D uncertain. Trimming left V 5 bases short and J 3 bases short, with 20 bases between. The CDR3 loop spans 17 amino acids. The germline CDR1 and CDR2 sequences are LGHNA and YSLEER. This chain's CDR3 is CASSSPRRQDVYNEQFF. In DNA form, the CDR3 reads TGCGCCAGCAGCTCCCCCCGAAGACAAGACGTCTACAATGAGCAGTTCTTC.

The sample holds many counts of this clonotype. V gene TRBV5-1 combines with J gene TRBJ2-2, with 7 bases aligning to TRBD2. The germline gives CDR1 SGHRS, CDR2 YFSETQ. V lost 4 bases, J lost 0 bases, and 3 bases stayed unmatched. There are 15 residues in the CDR3. This CDR3 reads CASSASGANTGELFF. The CDR3 bases are TGCGCCAGCAGCGCGAGCGGGGCGAACACCGGGGAGCTGTTTTTT.

Only a few counts were recorded for this clonotype. The chain recombines TRBV21-1 with TRBJ2-7; TRBD1, the D gene given by the table, was not confirmed from the DNA. TRBV21-1 represents a pseudogene. The length of the CDR3 is 14 residues. The CDR3 region has the DNA TGTGCCAGCAGCAAAGTAGAAGGGGGCAACGAGCAGTACTTC. Amino acid sequence: CASSKVEGGNEQYF.

This clonotype was seen only a few times. The chain couples TRBV18 to TRBJ2-3; TRBD1 aligns across 8 bases. This CDR3 spans 16 amino acids. Germline CDR1 and CDR2: KGHSH and LQKENI. V lost 3 bases, J lost 3 bases, and 8 bases stayed unmatched. The CDR3 sequence: CASSPQPGQVTDTQYF. The CDR3 DNA is TGTGCCAGCTCACCCCAACCGGGACAGGTGACAGATACGCAGTATTTT.

This clonotype was detected ten times or more. DNA for the CDR3: TGTGCCAGCAGCCGCACCCGATACGAGCAGTACTTC. It codes for CASSRTRYEQYF. J is TRBJ2-7 and V is TRBV12-3 or TRBV12-4; D uncertain. The CDR3 loop spans 12 amino acids. V lost 6 bases to trimming and J lost 4 bases, with 10 bases between them.

The chain is built from TRBV20-1 and TRBJ2-7; D uncertain. V was clipped by 8 bases and J by 3 bases, with 17 bases between them. Germline V gene sequence: CDR1 DFQATT, CDR2 SNEGSKA (reference sequence). This CDR3 has 13 residues. This CDR3 is CSSPQGILYEQYF. The DNA for the CDR3 is TGCAGTTCACCTCAAGGGATACTCTACGAGCAGTACTTC.

Concerning this clonotype: No conserved phenylalanine or tryptophan is present at the end of the CDR3, so a read error is the likely explanation. The V call is TRBV20-1, the J call TRBJ2-3; 10 nucleotides match TRBD2. This CDR3 region has 19 residues. From germline, CDR1 is DFQATT and CDR2 SNEGSKA (reference sequence). V was clipped by 0 bases and J by 4 bases; unmatched bases: 16. CDR3 protein: CSAREKREGEAWVSDTQYI. The CDR3 coding sequence is TGCAGTGCTAGAGAGAAGCGGGAGGGCGAGGCCTGGGTATCAGATACGCAGTATATT.

The table lists this clonotype with a few counts. The gene calls are TRBV20-1 and TRBJ1-5, with D hard to call. Looked up from germline, CDR1 is DFQATT and CDR2 is SNEGSKA (reference sequence). V lost 3 bases to trimming and J lost 3 bases, with 9 bases between them. The CDR3 sequence is 13 residues long. CDR3 sequence: CSASDRDNQPQHF. CDR3 coding DNA: TGCAGTGCTAGCGATAGGGACAATCAGCCCCAGCATTTT.